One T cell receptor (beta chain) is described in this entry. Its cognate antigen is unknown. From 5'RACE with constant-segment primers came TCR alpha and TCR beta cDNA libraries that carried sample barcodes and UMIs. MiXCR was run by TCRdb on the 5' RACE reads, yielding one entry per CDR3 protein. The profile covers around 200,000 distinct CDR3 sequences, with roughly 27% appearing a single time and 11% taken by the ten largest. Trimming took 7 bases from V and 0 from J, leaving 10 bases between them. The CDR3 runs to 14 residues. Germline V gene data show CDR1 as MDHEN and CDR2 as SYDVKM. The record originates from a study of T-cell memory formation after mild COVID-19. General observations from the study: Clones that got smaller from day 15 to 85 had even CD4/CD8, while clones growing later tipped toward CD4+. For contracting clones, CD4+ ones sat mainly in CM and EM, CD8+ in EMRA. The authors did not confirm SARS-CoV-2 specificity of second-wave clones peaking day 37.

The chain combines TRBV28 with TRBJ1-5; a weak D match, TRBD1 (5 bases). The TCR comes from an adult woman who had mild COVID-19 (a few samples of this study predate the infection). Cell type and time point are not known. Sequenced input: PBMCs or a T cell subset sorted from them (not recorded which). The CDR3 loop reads CASTRGGSNQPQHF. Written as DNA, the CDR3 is TGTGCCAGCACCCGCGGGGGTAGCAATCAGCCCCAGCATTTT.